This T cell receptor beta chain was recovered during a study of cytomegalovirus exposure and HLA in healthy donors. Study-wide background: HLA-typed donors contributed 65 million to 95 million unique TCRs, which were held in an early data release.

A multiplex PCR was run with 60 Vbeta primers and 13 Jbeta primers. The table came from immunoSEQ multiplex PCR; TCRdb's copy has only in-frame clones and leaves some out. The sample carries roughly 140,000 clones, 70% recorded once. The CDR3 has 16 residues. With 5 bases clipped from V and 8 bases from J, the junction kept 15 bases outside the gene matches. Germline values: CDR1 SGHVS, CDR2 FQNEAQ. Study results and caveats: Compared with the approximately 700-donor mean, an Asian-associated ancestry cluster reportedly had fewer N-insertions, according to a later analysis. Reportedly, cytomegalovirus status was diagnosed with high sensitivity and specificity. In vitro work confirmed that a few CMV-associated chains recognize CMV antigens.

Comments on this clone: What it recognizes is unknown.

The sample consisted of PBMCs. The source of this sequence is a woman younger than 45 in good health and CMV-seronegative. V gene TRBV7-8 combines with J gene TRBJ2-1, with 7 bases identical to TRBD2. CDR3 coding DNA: TGTGCCAGCAGCGCTCCCAGGGCGGGAGCTTGGGATGAGCAGTTCTTC. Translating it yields CASSAPRAGAWDEQFF. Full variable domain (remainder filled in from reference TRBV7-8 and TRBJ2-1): GAGVSQSPRYKVAKRGQDVALRCDPISGHVSLFWYQQALGQGPEFLTYFQNEAQLDKSGLPSDRFFAERPEGSVSTLKIQRTQQEDSAVYLCASSAPRAGAWDEQFFGPGTRLTVL.